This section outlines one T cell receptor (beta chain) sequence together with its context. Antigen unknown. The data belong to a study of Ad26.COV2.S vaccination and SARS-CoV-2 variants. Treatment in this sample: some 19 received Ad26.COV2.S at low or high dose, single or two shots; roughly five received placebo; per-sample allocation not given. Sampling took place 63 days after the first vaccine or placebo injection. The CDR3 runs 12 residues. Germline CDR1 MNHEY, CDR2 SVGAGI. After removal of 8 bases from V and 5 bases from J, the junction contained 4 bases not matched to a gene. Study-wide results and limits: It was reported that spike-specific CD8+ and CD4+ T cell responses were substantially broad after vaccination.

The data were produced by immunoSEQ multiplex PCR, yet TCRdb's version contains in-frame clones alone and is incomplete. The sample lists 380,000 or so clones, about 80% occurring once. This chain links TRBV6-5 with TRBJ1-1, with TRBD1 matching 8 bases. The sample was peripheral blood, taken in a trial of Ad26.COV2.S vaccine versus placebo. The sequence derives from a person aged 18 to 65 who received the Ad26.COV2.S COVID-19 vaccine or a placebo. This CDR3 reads CASRQGLTEAFF. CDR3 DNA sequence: TGTGCCAGCCGACAGGGGCTGACTGAAGCTTTCTTT.